These 10 T cell receptor beta chains share one sample of origin, sequenced in a study of T cells in localized non-small cell lung cancer. The repertoire was sequenced with immunoSEQ multiplex PCR; TCRdb's copy has only in-frame clones and lacks some. The sample records tens of thousands of clones, approximately 86% being singletons. The sequences come from PBMCs, collected before any cancer treatment. The receptors originated from a female donor with stage II lung adenocarcinoma.

The V and J genes are TRBV19 and TRBJ1-1, with D maybe TRBD1 (5 bases). The length of the CDR3 is 13 residues. From germline, CDR1 is LNHDA and CDR2 SQIVND (reference sequence). Trimming removed 7 bases at V and 1 base at J, with 10 bases between. CDR3 DNA sequence: TGTGCCAGTACCCTAGACAGGAACACTGAAGCTTTCTTT. Its translation: CASTLDRNTEAFF. Full variable domain (missing parts from reference TRBV19 and TRBJ1-1): DGGITQSPKYLFRKEGQNVTLSCEQNLNHDAMYWYRQDPGQGLRLIYYSQIVNDFQKGDIAEGYSVSREKKESFPLTVTSAQKNPTAFYLCASTLDRNTEAFFGQGTRLTVV.

V gene TRBV10-3 combines with J gene TRBJ2-3, with 9 bases that match TRBD2. This CDR3 has 16 residues. The trim removed 0 bases at V and 6 bases at J, leaving 7 bases unmatched. Germline CDR1 and CDR2: ENHRY and SYGVKD. The CDR3 loop reads CAISESTGGGADTQYF. The CDR3 region has the DNA TGTGCCATCAGTGAGTCGACCGGCGGGGGGGCGGATACGCAGTATTTT.

The CDR3 DNA is TGTGCCAGCAGTCCCCGTAATCAGCCCCAGCATTTT. Amino acid sequence: CASSPRNQPQHF. This rearrangement joins TRBV6-5 to TRBJ1-5; unclear D gene. The ends were cut back, 5 bases at V and 4 bases at J, with 6 bases in the middle. Per germline, CDR1 MNHEY and CDR2 SVGAGI. This CDR3 contains 12 residues.

The gene calls are TRBV11-2 and TRBJ1-3; D is uncertain. This CDR3 is built from 15 residues. The V end lost 5 bases, the J end lost 0 bases, and 11 bases lay between the germline ends. CDR1 and CDR2 from the germline V gene are SGHAT and FQNNGV. CDR3 in DNA: TGTGCCAGCAGCCCCAACTTGATCTCTGGAAACACCATATATTTT. This encodes CASSPNLISGNTIYF.

The chain joins TRBV18 to TRBJ2-7; TRBD1 agrees at 9 bases. The CDR3 sequence is 14 residues long. J lost 3 bases, V lost 4 bases, and 4 bases had no gene match. The germline V gene has CDR1 KGHSH and CDR2 LQKENI. This CDR3 reads CASSRPGQGYEQYF. CDR3 nucleotide sequence: TGTGCCAGCTCACGCCCGGGACAGGGCTACGAGCAGTACTTC. Filled out from reference TRBV18 and TRBJ2-7, the complete variable domain reads NAGVMQNPRHLVRRRGQEARLRCSPMKGHSHVYWYRQLPEEGLKFMVYLQKENIIDESGMPKERFSAEFPKEGPSILRIQQVVRGDSAAYFCASSRPGQGYEQYFGPGTRLTVT.

The chain is built from TRBV9 and TRBJ2-1; D perhaps matches TRBD2 (5 bases). Trimming removed 4 bases at V and 5 bases at J, with 16 bases between. The CDR3 contains 15 residues. CDR1 and CDR2 (germline): SGDLS, YYNGEE. The CDR3 sequence is CASSPRTGFNNEQFF. The CDR3 nucleotides read TGTGCCAGCAGCCCCCGGACGGGGTTTAACAATGAGCAGTTCTTC.

The chain carries TRBV5-4 and TRBJ1-2; possibly TRBD1 for D (5 bases). V was clipped by 3 bases and J by 4 bases, with 13 bases between them. Germline V gene sequence: CDR1 SGHNT, CDR2 YYREEE (reference sequence). The CDR3 is 14 amino acids. The CDR3 DNA reads TGTGCCAGCAGCTGGGGGACGGAACCCTATGGCTACACCTTC. It codes for CASSWGTEPYGYTF. The variable domain in full, with the rest retrieved from reference TRBV5-4 and TRBJ1-2, is ETGVTQSPTHLIKTRGQQVTLRCSSQSGHNTVSWYQQALGQGPQFIFQYYREEENGRGNFPPRFSGLQFPNYSSELNVNALELDDSALYLCASSWGTEPYGYTFGSGTRLTVV.

The chain joins TRBV5-4 to TRBJ1-1, with D perhaps TRBD1 (6 bases). CDR3 length equals 14 residues. With 0 bases removed from V and 7 bases from J, the gap between germline ends came to 13 bases. Per germline, CDR1 SGHNT and CDR2 YYREEE (reference sequence). The CDR3 loop reads CASSLGRTANEAFF. The CDR3 coding sequence is TGTGCCAGCAGCTTGGGAAGGACAGCTAATGAAGCTTTCTTT.

The CDR3 region has the DNA TGTGCCAGTATGTACAGGGTAAACACTGAAGCTTTCTTT. Protein sequence: CASMYRVNTEAFF. The chain links TRBV19 to TRBJ1-1; TRBD1 might be the D (6 bases). The CDR3 has 13 amino acids. V gave up 7 bases and J gave up 2 bases, with 11 bases separating them. Germline V gene sequence: CDR1 LNHDA, CDR2 SQIVND (reference sequence).

The chain recombines TRBV2 with TRBJ1-5; a weak D match, TRBD1 (6 bases). CDR1 is SNHLY and CDR2 is FYNNEI in the germline V gene. The CDR3 is made up of 14 amino acids. Trimming stripped 5 bases from V and 9 bases from J, with 17 bases between. For the CDR3, the DNA is TGTGCCAGCAGTCCCGAGAGGGGGTTAAGGCCCCAGCATTTT. Amino acids: CASSPERGLRPQHF. Full variable domain (rest looked up from reference TRBV2 and TRBJ1-5): EPEVTQTPSHQVTQMGQEVILRCVPISNHLYFYWYRQILGQKVEFLVSFYNNEISEKSEIFDDQFSVERPDGSNFTLKIRSTKLEDSAMYFCASSPERGLRPQHFGDGTRLSIL.